These T cell receptor beta chains were read from a single sample in a study of blood T cell repertoires in COVID-19. Some clones are missing from TCRdb's copy, which holds only in-frame ones; the method was immunoSEQ multiplex PCR. The data show about 170,000 clones, around 81% seen once. The material sequenced was peripheral blood. These receptors were taken from a man between 70 and 80 years old with active or convalescent COVID-19. CDR3s include the opening cysteine and the closing phenylalanine or tryptophan. The D gene is left open where the match is weak. For some rows the clone size is stated as once, few or many, or as a class when expanded; others skip it.

size	D	V	J	DNA	CDR3
-	-	TRBV7-8	TRBJ1-5	TGTGCCAGCAGCCGAAACCGGGGTAGCAATCAGCCCCAGCATTTT	CASSRNRGSNQPQHF
-	-	TRBV7-2	TRBJ1-3	TGTGCCAGCAGTCGGACAGTACTCTCTGGAAACACCATATATTTT	CASSRTVLSGNTIYF
-	TRBD2	TRBV5-8	TRBJ2-5	TGTGCCAGCAGCCCGGGACTAGCGGGAGGGCCCCAAGAGACCCAGTACTTC	CASSPGLAGGPQETQYF
-	-	TRBV4-3	TRBJ2-1	TGCGCCAGCAGCCAAGTGGACGGGAGCTCTCCCTACAATGAGCAGTTCTTC	CASSQVDGSSPYNEQFF
-	-	TRBV5-6	TRBJ1-5	TGTGCCAGCAGCTTGGAAGGGACTCGAGGGCCCCAGCATTTT	CASSLEGTRGPQHF
-	TRBD1	TRBV5-5	TRBJ2-7	TGTGCCAGCAGCTGGGGGACAGGGAATAACGAGCAGTACTTC	CASSWGTGNNEQYF
-	-	TRBV11-2	TRBJ1-1	TGTGCCAGCAGCCTATACGGGGGAGGGAACACTGAAGCTTTCTTT	CASSLYGGGNTEAFF
-	-	TRBV23-1	TRBJ2-7	TGCGCCAGCCCCTTAGACAGGATCCGCTACGAGCAGTACTTC	CASPLDRIRYEQYF
-	-	TRBV24-1	TRBJ1-5	TGTGCCACCAGTGGGAGACCTCGTCCCCAGCATTTT	CATSGRPRPQHF
-	-	TRBV11-3	TRBJ2-2	TGTGCCAGCAGCTTTAGAAGCCCCGGGGAGCTGTTTTTT	CASSFRSPGELFF
-	-	TRBV7-2	TRBJ2-7	TGTGCCAGCAGCTCTGGGACTTGGATAGGCTACGAGCAGTACTTC	CASSSGTWIGYEQYF
-	-	TRBV3-1/TRBV3-2	TRBJ1-1	TGTGCCAGCAGCCAAGTTTCGGGAAGACCTGAAGCTTTCTTT	CASSQVSGRPEAFF
-	-	TRBV18	TRBJ2-7	TGTGCCAGCTCACTGGCTCCCTTCTCCTACGAGCAGTACTTC	CASSLAPFSYEQYF
once	TRBD1	TRBV5-1	TRBJ1-3	TGCGCCAGCAGCTCGCGACAGGGGGCAGTTGGAAACACCATATATTTT	CASSSRQGAVGNTIYF
once	-	TRBV6-2/TRBV6-3	TRBJ2-7	TGTGCCAGCAGTTACGCGGGAAGGTACGAGCAGTACTTC	CASSYAGRYEQYF
-	-	TRBV3-1/TRBV3-2	TRBJ1-4	TGTGCCAGCAGACCGACAGCAACTAATGAAAAACTGTTTTTT	CASRPTATNEKLFF
once	-	TRBV11-3	TRBJ1-6	TGTGCCAGCAGCTTAGCTCCGGGGAGGGGCAATTCACCCCTCCACTTT	CASSLAPGRGNSPLHF
-	TRBD2	TRBV5-1	TRBJ2-1	TGCGCCAGCAGCTTGTCCCGGACTAGCGGGAGGGAGAGCTCCTACAATGAGCAGTTCTTC	CASSLSRTSGRESSYNEQFF
-	TRBD1	TRBV5-1	TRBJ1-4	TGCGCCAGCAGGTCAGGGACAGATAATGAAAAACTGTTTTTT	CASRSGTDNEKLFF
-	-	TRBV24-1	TRBJ2-2	TGTGCCATCCAGCAAGGGGCCGCCGGGGAGCTGTTTTTT	CAIQQGAAGELFF
-	-	TRBV27	TRBJ1-2	TGTGCCAGCAGTTTCGGGTGGGACTATGGCTACACCTTC	CASSFGWDYGYTF
-	TRBD1	TRBV19	TRBJ2-6	TGTGCCAGTAGTAGTTTCGGGGTGGGTCCCCAGGGGGCTGGGGCCAACGTCCTGACTTTC	CASSSFGVGPQGAGANVLTF
-	-	TRBV30	TRBJ1-2	TGTGCCTGGAGTCCTTCCCTCAGGGGCTACACCTTC	CAWSPSLRGYTF
-	TRBD1	TRBV11-3	TRBJ1-1	TGTGCCAGCAGCTTAGGGACAGGGCTGGGCACTGAAGCTTTCTTT	CASSLGTGLGTEAFF
-	TRBD2	TRBV27	TRBJ2-7	TGTGCCAGCAGTTTATCCTCGGGTCTAGCGGGAGATGAGCAGTACTTC	CASSLSSGLAGDEQYF
once	TRBD1	TRBV27	TRBJ1-1	TGTGCCAGCAGTTTATGGGGACAGCAAGGCTCTGAAGCTTTCTTT	CASSLWGQQGSEAFF
-	TRBD1	TRBV6-2/TRBV6-3	TRBJ2-6	TGTGCCAGCAGCGTACTGGACAGGACAAGCTCTGGGGCCAACGTCCTGACTTTC	CASSVLDRTSSGANVLTF
-	TRBD1	TRBV27	TRBJ2-6	TGTGCCAGCAGCCCGGGACAGGGATTCTCTGGGGCCAACGTCCTGACTTTC	CASSPGQGFSGANVLTF
few	-	TRBV6-2/TRBV6-3	TRBJ1-6	TGTGCCAGCAGTCCGGGGGTTCGATATAATTCACCCCTCCACTTT	CASSPGVRYNSPLHF
-	TRBD1	TRBV9	TRBJ1-1	TGTGCCAGCAGCGCCCGACAGGGGGTCACTGAAGCTTTCTTT	CASSARQGVTEAFF
-	-	TRBV21-1	TRBJ2-1	TGTGCCAGCAGCATTATGACACCCTACTCCTACAATGAGCAGTTCTTC	CASSIMTPYSYNEQFF